Detailed here is one TCR beta chain. The data belong to a study of control samples from healthy donors and cancer patients. The method was immunoSEQ multiplex PCR; TCRdb's version includes in-frame clones alone and lacks a portion of them. The sample records 150,000 to 200,000 clones, approximately 94% being singletons. The V end lost 12 bases, the J end lost 2 bases, and 13 bases lay between the germline ends. CDR1 KGHDR and CDR2 SFDVKD come from the germline V gene. The CDR3 consists of 12 residues. This chain connects TRBV24-1 to TRBJ2-7; a possible D gene is TRBD2 (5 bases). The sequence was obtained from a man aged 25 to 40 in good health. The source material was blood. The CDR3 DNA reads as TGTGCCGCATGGGAGCACACCTACGAGCAGTACTTC. This sequence encodes CAAWEHTYEQYF.